Shown below are 23 T cell receptor beta chains from a single sample sequenced in a study of blood T cell repertoires in COVID-19. Profiled with immunoSEQ multiplex PCR; TCRdb holds only in-frame clones, not every one. The repertoire has about 190,000 clones, approximately 80% of them found once; the top ten carry around 12%. Source material: peripheral blood. These receptors were obtained from a woman in her forties or fifties with acute or convalescent COVID-19.

V is TRBV6-2 or TRBV6-3 and J is TRBJ2-1; 11 bases align to TRBD1. CDR1 and CDR2 (germline): MNHEY, SVGEGT. The CDR3 extends over 15 amino acids. V shed 6 bases, J shed 0 bases, and the junction held 1 base outside the gene matches. For the CDR3, the DNA is TGTGCCAGCAGCGGGACAGGGGGCTCCTACAATGAGCAGTTCTTC. Translated, it gives CASSGTGGSYNEQFF.

This clone was counted a single time. The chain has TRBV6-9 and TRBJ2-7; the match to TRBD1 covers 9 bases. CDR3 length equals 15 residues. Germline values: CDR1 MNHGY, CDR2 SVAAGI. V shed 3 bases and J 3 bases; nucleotides not matched to a gene: 6. CDR3 amino acids: CASSYTMTGGYEQYF. The CDR3 nucleotides read TGTGCCAGCAGTTACACTATGACAGGGGGCTACGAGCAGTACTTC.

V gene TRBV5-6 combines with J gene TRBJ2-1, with 9 positions matching TRBD1. CDR1 and CDR2 (germline): SGHDT, YYEEEE. With V trimmed by 4 bases and J by 9 bases, 11 bases remained unmatched. The CDR3 runs to 15 residues. The DNA for the CDR3 is TGTGCCAGCAGCCGTCAAGGGACAGGGTGGACTGAGCAGTTCTTC. This codes for CASSRQGTGWTEQFF. The entire variable domain, with the rest obtained from reference TRBV5-6 and TRBJ2-1, is as follows: DAGVTQSPTHLIKTRGQQVTLRCSPKSGHDTVSWYQQALGQGPQFIFQYYEEEERQRGNFPDRFSGHQFPNYSSELNVNALLLGDSALYLCASSRQGTGWTEQFFGPGTRLTVL.

The chain employs TRBV15 and TRBJ2-6; D uncertain. The CDR3 contains 14 residues. The germline CDR1 and CDR2 sequences are LNHNV and YYDKDF (reference sequence). V dropped 8 bases and J dropped 0 bases, with 8 bases sitting between them. Here the CDR3 DNA reads TGTGCCACCTCTATGCACTCTGGGGCCAACGTCCTGACTTTC. Protein: CATSMHSGANVLTF.

This clone is a singleton in its sample. V gene TRBV6-2 or TRBV6-3 combines with J gene TRBJ1-1; 7 nucleotides align to TRBD1. V was clipped by 0 bases and J by 3 bases; unmatched bases: 4. Germline V gene sequence: CDR1 MNHEY, CDR2 SVGEGT. This CDR3 has 15 residues. The CDR3: CASSYSDRDDTEAFF. Written as DNA, the CDR3 is TGTGCCAGCAGTTACTCTGACAGGGATGACACTGAAGCTTTCTTT.

This clone was found once. The chain joins TRBV7-9 to TRBJ2-7; TRBD1 aligns across 10 bases. The V gene's germline CDR1 is SEHNR and CDR2 FQNEAQ (reference sequence). J lost 2 bases, V lost 5 bases, and 6 bases had no gene match. The CDR3 loop spans 15 amino acids. The CDR3 DNA follows: TGTGCCAGCAGCGGATGGACAGGGGGGCCCTACGAGCAGTACTTC. It translates to CASSGWTGGPYEQYF.

The J gene is TRBJ1-5, the V gene TRBV19, with 7 nucleotides matching TRBD1. Germline-derived CDR1 and CDR2 are LNHDA and SQIVND (reference sequence). V gave up 2 bases and J gave up 6 bases; unmatched junction bases: 4. The CDR3 totals 14 residues. The CDR3 sequence is CASSITGVTQPQHF. As DNA, the CDR3 is TGTGCCAGTAGTATAACAGGGGTGACTCAGCCCCAGCATTTT.

The chain employs TRBV15 and TRBJ2-2; the match to TRBD2 covers 8 bases. The CDR3 sequence is 15 residues long. Germline CDR1 is LNHNV and CDR2 is YYDKDF (reference sequence). V dropped 0 bases and J dropped 6; count of bases not matched to a gene: 3. CDR3 nucleotide sequence: TGTGCCACCAGCAGAGATCAGCGGGGGTCCGGGGAGCTGTTTTTT. As protein: CATSRDQRGSGELFF.

The chain couples TRBV24-1 to TRBJ2-5; D is unclear. The CDR3 is 13 residues long. Germline V gene sequence: CDR1 KGHDR, CDR2 SFDVKD. The V and J ends lost 3 bases and 4 bases respectively, with 8 bases between them. Here the CDR3 DNA reads TGTGCCACCAGTGATAGACTCCCAGAGACCCAGTACTTC. It yields the protein CATSDRLPETQYF.

The CDR3 nucleotides are TGTGCCACCAGTAGGACAGGGAATAACTATGGCTACACCTTC. Its translation is CATSRTGNNYGYTF. This chain links TRBV24-1 with TRBJ1-2, with 8 bases fitting TRBD1. The CDR3 extends over 14 amino acids. The junction had 3 bases not matched to a gene; V was cut back by 6 bases and J by 1 base. Germline-derived CDR1 and CDR2 are KGHDR and SFDVKD.

This chain joins TRBV20-1 and TRBJ1-2; possibly TRBD1 for D (6 bases). Trimming took 3 bases from V and 6 from J, leaving 14 bases between them. The germline V gene has CDR1 DFQATT and CDR2 SNEGSKA (reference sequence). This CDR3 has 13 residues. CDR3 residues: CSASQGSPHGYTF. Written as DNA, the CDR3 is TGCAGTGCTAGTCAGGGGAGTCCCCATGGCTACACCTTC.

The CDR3 protein is CASSSKPGTGRYEQYF. CDR3 sequence (DNA): TGTGCCAGCAGCTCCAAGCCCGGGACAGGGCGGTACGAGCAGTACTTC. The chain uses TRBV11-2 and TRBJ2-7; 9 nucleotides match TRBD1. Per the germline V gene, CDR1 is SGHAT and CDR2 is FQNNGV. Unmatched junction bases numbered 11, after V lost 4 bases and J lost 4 bases. This CDR3 is built from 16 residues.

The chain has TRBV15 and TRBJ1-5; no clear D. The CDR3 runs to 15 residues. Deletions cut 0 bases from V and 2 bases from J, with 8 bases between. CDR1 LNHNV and CDR2 YYDKDF come from the germline V gene (reference sequence). CDR3 loop: CATSRDPGGNQPQHF. For the CDR3, the DNA is TGTGCCACCAGCAGAGATCCGGGTGGCAATCAGCCCCAGCATTTT.

This clone has more than one count but fewer than ten. The rearrangement joins TRBV6-5 to TRBJ1-1; D gene ambiguous. CDR1 is MNHEY, CDR2 SVGAGI, per germline. This CDR3 is built from 16 residues. Deletions cut 3 bases from V and 0 bases from J, with 14 bases between. CDR3 in amino acids: CASSYKLTVMNTEAFF. The DNA of the CDR3 is TGTGCCAGCAGTTATAAATTAACAGTTATGAACACTGAAGCTTTCTTT.

The chain couples TRBV28 to TRBJ2-7, with a weak D call TRBD1 (6 bases). This CDR3 is 16 amino acids long. V gave up 4 bases and J gave up 4 bases, with 20 bases separating them. Germline V gene sequence: CDR1 MDHEN, CDR2 SYDVKM. The CDR3 is CASSSSRDILFYEQYF. CDR3 nucleotide sequence: TGTGCCAGCAGTTCCTCCCGGGACATCTTATTTTACGAGCAGTACTTC.

The chain employs TRBV6-5 and TRBJ1-3; D is uncertain. CDR3 length equals 14 residues. Deletions cut 3 bases from V and 0 bases from J, with 6 bases between. In germline, CDR1 is MNHEY, CDR2 SVGAGI. As DNA, the CDR3 is TGTGCCAGCAGTTATGCGGTCTCTGGAAACACCATATATTTT. Residues: CASSYAVSGNTIYF.

The table lists this clone with a count of one. Other DNA variants within this sample encode the same CDR3. The chain employs TRBV30 and TRBJ1-5, with D unclear. The CDR3 has 13 residues. The V end lost 0 bases, the J end lost 2 bases, and 5 bases lay between the germline ends. Germline lookup yields CDR1 GTSNPN and CDR2 SVGIG (reference sequence). The CDR3 protein is CAWSVQGNQPQHF. The CDR3 DNA is TGTGCCTGGAGTGTCCAGGGCAATCAGCCCCAGCATTTT. Based on the CDR3 plus reference TRBV30 and TRBJ1-5, the full variable domain is SQTIHQWPATLVQPVGSPLSLECTVEGTSNPNLYWYRQAAGRGLQLLFYSVGIGQISSEVPQNLSASRPQDRQFILSSKKLLLSDSGFYLCAWSVQGNQPQHFGDGTRLSIL.

The chain joins TRBV5-1 to TRBJ1-4, with D perhaps matching TRBD1 (5 bases). Deletions cut 7 bases from V and 8 bases from J, with 15 bases between. CDR1 is SGHRS and CDR2 is YFSETQ in the germline V gene. The CDR3 length is 13 residues. The DNA of the CDR3 is TGCGCCAGCCGGGGGGTGGACGGGGAAAAACTGTTTTTT. Translating gives CASRGVDGEKLFF.

The chain recombines TRBV27 with TRBJ2-7, with 11 bases that match TRBD2. Germline V gene sequence: CDR1 MNHEY, CDR2 SMNVEV (reference sequence). The CDR3 length is 14 residues. J lost 4 bases, V lost 6 bases, and 5 bases had no gene match. The CDR3 coding sequence is TGTGCCAGCAGCACTAGCGGGGGAACATACGAGCAGTACTTC. Encoded protein: CASSTSGGTYEQYF.

The V call is TRBV4-3, the J call TRBJ2-7; D uncertain. Trimming stripped 4 bases from V and 3 bases from J, with 13 bases between. CDR3 length: 14 residues. Germline V gene data show CDR1 as LGHNA and CDR2 as YSLEER. CDR3 DNA: TGCGCCAGCAGCCGCGAAAGGAGTTTCTACGAGCAGTACTTC. It is translated as CASSRERSFYEQYF.

The rearrangement links TRBV19 to TRBJ1-1; TRBD1 might be the D (5 bases). Germline CDR1 is LNHDA and CDR2 is SQIVND (reference sequence). V dropped 3 bases and J dropped 4 bases, with 9 bases sitting between them. The length of the CDR3 is 13 residues. The CDR3 DNA sequence: TGTGCCAGTAGTATCAAAAGGGGCACTGAAGCTTTCTTT. This translates into CASSIKRGTEAFF. Together with reference TRBV19 and TRBJ1-1, the CDR3 gives the full variable domain: DGGITQSPKYLFRKEGQNVTLSCEQNLNHDAMYWYRQDPGQGLRLIYYSQIVNDFQKGDIAEGYSVSREKKESFPLTVTSAQKNPTAFYLCASSIKRGTEAFFGQGTRLTVV.

The genes are TRBV28 and TRBJ2-1; D possibly corresponds to TRBD2 (5 bases). With 5 bases removed from V and 0 bases from J, the gap between germline ends came to 14 bases. Looked up from germline, CDR1 is MDHEN and CDR2 is SYDVKM. The CDR3 sequence is 16 residues long. The CDR3 loop reads CASSGVEGLSYNEQFF. CDR3 nucleotide sequence: TGTGCCAGCAGTGGCGTCGAGGGCCTCTCCTACAATGAGCAGTTCTTC.

The genes are TRBV28 and TRBJ2-7; 7 bases fit TRBD2. J gave up 2 bases and V 7 bases, and 5 bases lay outside the gene matches. The germline CDR1 and CDR2 sequences are MDHEN and SYDVKM. The CDR3 has 13 residues. The DNA of the CDR3 is TGTGCCAGCATCCAGCGGGAAACCTACGAGCAGTACTTC. The encoded protein is CASIQRETYEQYF.